The 8 T cell receptor beta chains in this list originate from one sample, sequenced in a study of naive and memory T cell subsets. Two oligonucleotides, mixed equimolar, formed the beta constant-region primer covering TRBC1 and TRBC2. TCRdb analysed the UMI-ligation and nested PCR reads with MiXCR anew, one entry per CDR3 protein. The table has 140,000 to 150,000 distinct CDR3 sequences, approximately 15% seen once. The specimen sequenced was naive CD4+ T cells from blood. The source is a human donor in good health.

V and J are TRBV4-3 and TRBJ2-2; D may be TRBD1 (5 bases). The germline V and J ends were trimmed by 0 bases and 0 bases, with 8 bases remaining between them. Germline CDR1 reads LGHNA; CDR2 reads YSLEER. This CDR3 is built from 16 residues. CDR3 sequence reads: CASSQEVGANTGELFF. The CDR3 DNA reads TGCGCCAGCAGCCAAGAAGTAGGGGCGAACACCGGGGAGCTGTTTTTT.

This clonotype was detected only a few times. V is TRBV6-6 and J is TRBJ2-1, with D perhaps TRBD2 (5 bases). CDR3 size: 16 residues. Trimming stripped 5 bases from V and 0 bases from J, with 14 bases between. Germline values: CDR1 MNHNY, CDR2 SVGAGI (reference sequence). CDR3 sequence reads: CASSTSGGRSYNEQFF. The CDR3 DNA reads TGTGCCAGCAGTACTTCAGGCGGGCGCTCCTACAATGAGCAGTTCTTC.

This clonotype turned up a few times. V usage is TRBV10-1 and J usage is TRBJ2-4; the match to TRBD1 covers 8 bases. Trimming removed 6 bases from V and 5 bases from J; junction bases left unmatched: 15. The CDR3 sequence is 17 residues long. The germline V gene has CDR1 WNHNN and CDR2 SYGVQD (reference sequence). CDR3 protein: CASSADRATAWQNIQYF. The CDR3 coding sequence is TGCGCCAGCAGCGCGGACAGGGCTACGGCGTGGCAAAACATTCAGTACTTC.

The CDR3 sequence: CASSTGQANTGELFF. In DNA form, the CDR3 reads TGTGCCAGCAGTACGGGACAGGCGAACACCGGGGAGCTGTTTTTT. The chain couples TRBV27 to TRBJ2-2; 8 bases are a match to TRBD1. J gave up 0 bases and V 5 bases, and 2 bases lay outside the gene matches. The germline gives CDR1 MNHEY, CDR2 SMNVEV (reference sequence). The CDR3 is made up of 15 amino acids.

The genes are TRBV3-1 and TRBJ2-2; D is undetermined. There are 14 residues in the CDR3. The ends were cut back, 2 bases at V and 6 bases at J, with 10 bases in the middle. Germline V lookup: CDR1 LGHDT, CDR2 YNNKEL (reference sequence). CDR3 DNA sequence: TGTGCCAGCAGCCAAAACGCGGTTGCCGGGGAGCTGTTTTTT. Protein sequence: CASSQNAVAGELFF.

In nucleotides, the CDR3 is TGTGCCTGGATTTCAGAACGAGAGCAGTTCTTC. This translates into CAWISEREQFF. The chain joins TRBV30 to TRBJ2-1; D remains unclear. V lost 4 bases, J lost 10 bases, and 11 bases lay in between. Per germline, CDR1 GTSNPN and CDR2 SVGIG (reference sequence). The CDR3 consists of 11 residues.

The chain employs TRBV20-1 and TRBJ2-2; 9 bases are a match to TRBD2. The J segment lost 1 base and the V segment lost 2 bases, leaving 5 bases of the junction unmatched. This CDR3 contains 16 residues. Germline V lookup: CDR1 DFQATT, CDR2 SNEGSKA (reference sequence). CDR3 amino acids: CSARSPAGGNTGELFF. The DNA for the CDR3 is TGCAGTGCTAGATCACCAGCGGGAGGGAACACCGGGGAGCTGTTTTTT.

The table lists this clonotype with a few counts. The chain couples TRBV20-1 to TRBJ2-7; 9 positions match TRBD2. Germline V CDR1 and CDR2: DFQATT, SNEGSKA (reference sequence). The CDR3 runs 12 residues. V lost 3 bases, J lost 5 bases, and 2 bases stayed unmatched. CDR3 amino acids: CSASSGSNEQYF. The CDR3 nucleotides are TGCAGTGCTAGTAGCGGGAGTAACGAGCAGTACTTC.